These T cell receptor beta chains were read from a single sample in a study of identifying expanded T cells in peripheral blood. Sequencing was performed with immunoSEQ multiplex PCR; in TCRdb, only in-frame clones are kept and a portion is missing. The sample shows 100,000 to 150,000 clones, more than 80% of them seen only once. The sample comprised blood. The receptors were sampled from a person aged 18-69 years in good health. The CDR3 runs from the conserved cysteine through the conserved F or W. The D gene is left open where the match is weak. Clone size is shown for a subset of rows, as once, few, many or a class of expanded clone.

clone size: NA; J gene: TRBJ1-2; D gene: TRBD1; V gene: TRBV2; CDR3 protein: CASSDGTGVEGYTF; CDR3 DNA: TGTGCCAGCAGTGACGGGACAGGAGTTGAAGGCTACACCTTC
clone size: once; J gene: TRBJ2-7; D gene: TRBD1; V gene: TRBV9; CDR3 protein: CASSVGDREYEQYF; CDR3 DNA: TGTGCCAGCAGCGTAGGAGACAGGGAGTACGAGCAGTACTTC
clone size: few; J gene: TRBJ1-5; D gene: NA; V gene: TRBV27; CDR3 protein: CASEARSLCYF; CDR3 DNA: TGTGCCAGCGAGGCGCGATCCCTTTGTTATTTT
clone size: NA; J gene: TRBJ2-5; D gene: NA; V gene: TRBV9; CDR3 protein: CASSVGGQLETQYF; CDR3 DNA: TGTGCCAGCAGCGTAGGCGGACAATTAGAGACCCAGTACTTC
clone size: NA; J gene: TRBJ1-1; D gene: NA; V gene: TRBV29-1; CDR3 protein: CSVEVRKNTEAFF; CDR3 DNA: TGCAGCGTTGAAGTACGGAAGAACACTGAAGCTTTCTTT
clone size: NA; J gene: TRBJ1-3; D gene: TRBD1; V gene: TRBV19; CDR3 protein: CASSDRRGVSGNTIYF; CDR3 DNA: TGTGCCAGTAGCGATCGCAGGGGGGTTTCTGGAAACACCATATATTTT
clone size: NA; J gene: TRBJ2-1; D gene: NA; V gene: TRBV6-5; CDR3 protein: CASRSDSRTYNEQFF; CDR3 DNA: TGTGCCAGCAGATCCGACAGCCGAACCTACAATGAGCAGTTCTTC
clone size: NA; J gene: TRBJ1-6; D gene: NA; V gene: TRBV7-2; CDR3 protein: CASSLFGLPPLHF; CDR3 DNA: TGTGCCAGCAGCTTATTCGGATTACCACCCCTCCACTTT
clone size: NA; J gene: TRBJ1-5; D gene: NA; V gene: TRBV5-5; CDR3 protein: CASSHTPGNQPQHF; CDR3 DNA: TGTGCCAGCAGTCATACACCGGGCAATCAGCCCCAGCATTTT
clone size: once; J gene: TRBJ2-6; D gene: NA; V gene: TRBV15; CDR3 protein: CATSRVRQLSSGANVLTF; CDR3 DNA: TGTGCCACCAGCAGAGTTCGACAGCTATCCTCTGGGGCCAACGTCCTGACTTTC
clone size: NA; J gene: TRBJ2-7; D gene: TRBD2; V gene: TRBV27; CDR3 protein: CASRGRVEGLNEQYF; CDR3 DNA: TGTGCCAGCAGAGGGAGGGTAGAGGGGCTTAACGAGCAGTACTTC
clone size: NA; J gene: TRBJ2-7; D gene: TRBD1; V gene: TRBV6-5; CDR3 protein: CASRYQGADEQYF; CDR3 DNA: TGTGCCAGCCGTTATCAGGGGGCCGACGAGCAGTACTTC
clone size: NA; J gene: TRBJ2-2; D gene: NA; V gene: TRBV7-2; CDR3 protein: CASSLVGRDTGELFF; CDR3 DNA: TGTGCCAGCAGCCTTGTGGGACGGGACACCGGGGAGCTGTTTTTT
clone size: NA; J gene: TRBJ1-1; D gene: NA; V gene: TRBV7-7; CDR3 protein: CASSLRENTEAFF; CDR3 DNA: TGTGCCAGCAGCCTCAGGGAGAACACTGAAGCTTTCTTT
clone size: NA; J gene: TRBJ2-7; D gene: NA; V gene: TRBV19; CDR3 protein: CASSMGGADYEQYF; CDR3 DNA: TGTGCCAGTAGTATGGGCGGGGCCGACTACGAGCAGTACTTC
clone size: NA; J gene: TRBJ1-2; D gene: TRBD1; V gene: TRBV7-2; CDR3 protein: CASSRSGGASGGYGYTF; CDR3 DNA: TGTGCCAGCAGCCGTTCAGGGGGCGCCTCGGGGGGCTATGGCTACACCTTC
clone size: NA; J gene: TRBJ1-5; D gene: NA; V gene: TRBV6-5; CDR3 protein: CASSYTRGHQPQHF; CDR3 DNA: TGTGCCAGCAGTTACACCAGGGGCCATCAGCCCCAGCATTTT
clone size: NA; J gene: TRBJ2-1; D gene: NA; V gene: TRBV5-1; CDR3 protein: CASRVLPSASEQFF; CDR3 DNA: TGCGCCAGCAGGGTACTACCGTCTGCAAGTGAGCAGTTCTTC
clone size: NA; J gene: TRBJ2-7; D gene: TRBD1; V gene: TRBV4-1; CDR3 protein: CASSQDGQGAVRQYF; CDR3 DNA: TGCGCCAGCAGCCAAGATGGGCAGGGGGCAGTACGGCAGTACTTC
clone size: NA; J gene: TRBJ2-1; D gene: NA; V gene: TRBV15; CDR3 protein: CATSRDVGREQFF; CDR3 DNA: TGTGCCACCAGCAGAGATGTGGGGAGGGAGCAGTTCTTC
clone size: NA; J gene: TRBJ2-7; D gene: NA; V gene: TRBV15; CDR3 protein: CATSRVPGDSYEQYF; CDR3 DNA: TGTGCCACCAGCAGAGTCCCGGGAGACTCCTACGAGCAGTACTTC
clone size: NA; J gene: TRBJ2-1; D gene: TRBD1; V gene: TRBV7-3; CDR3 protein: CASSPGTGTYNEQFF; CDR3 DNA: TGTGCCAGCAGCCCCGGGACAGGGACCTACAATGAGCAGTTCTTC
clone size: NA; J gene: TRBJ1-2; D gene: NA; V gene: TRBV2; CDR3 protein: CASSEDGYTF; CDR3 DNA: TGTGCCAGCAGTGAAGATGGCTACACCTTC
clone size: once; J gene: TRBJ1-1; D gene: NA; V gene: TRBV11-3; CDR3 protein: CASSLMPGSEAFF; CDR3 DNA: TGTGCCAGCAGCTTAATGCCCGGGAGTGAAGCTTTCTTT
clone size: few; J gene: TRBJ2-1; D gene: TRBD1; V gene: TRBV5-6; CDR3 protein: CASSFLDRGLYGNEQFF; CDR3 DNA: TGTGCCAGCAGCTTTTTGGACAGGGGGCTTTACGGCAATGAGCAGTTCTTC
clone size: NA; J gene: TRBJ1-2; D gene: TRBD1; V gene: TRBV10-3; CDR3 protein: CAIAGRHGTGNNYGYTF; CDR3 DNA: TGTGCCATCGCTGGTCGTCACGGGACAGGGAACAACTATGGCTACACCTTC
clone size: NA; J gene: TRBJ1-4; D gene: NA; V gene: TRBV19; CDR3 protein: CASSIGRIPNEKLFF; CDR3 DNA: TGTGCCAGTAGTATCGGCAGGATCCCCAATGAAAAACTGTTTTTT
clone size: NA; J gene: TRBJ1-5; D gene: NA; V gene: TRBV5-4; CDR3 protein: CASSFQGNQPQHF; CDR3 DNA: TGTGCCAGCAGCTTTCAGGGTAATCAGCCCCAGCATTTT
clone size: once; J gene: TRBJ2-2; D gene: TRBD1; V gene: TRBV27; CDR3 protein: CASSGQGSTGELFF; CDR3 DNA: TGTGCCAGCAGTGGACAGGGGAGCACCGGGGAGCTGTTTTTT
clone size: NA; J gene: TRBJ1-3; D gene: NA; V gene: TRBV5-8; CDR3 protein: CASTRVDTGHTIYF; CDR3 DNA: TGTGCCAGCACCCGAGTGGACACCGGTCACACCATATATTTT
clone size: NA; J gene: TRBJ1-5; D gene: TRBD1; V gene: TRBV28; CDR3 protein: CATRDSFHQPQHF; CDR3 DNA: TGTGCCACCCGGGACAGTTTCCATCAGCCCCAGCATTTT
clone size: NA; J gene: TRBJ1-2; D gene: NA; V gene: TRBV6-1; CDR3 protein: CASRSSTRGYTF; CDR3 DNA: TGTGCCAGCAGGTCCTCTACTAGGGGCTACACCTTC
clone size: NA; J gene: TRBJ2-2; D gene: NA; V gene: TRBV6-5; CDR3 protein: CASKGLPNTGELFF; CDR3 DNA: TGTGCCAGCAAAGGACTGCCGAACACCGGGGAGCTGTTTTTT
clone size: NA; J gene: TRBJ2-7; D gene: NA; V gene: TRBV14; CDR3 protein: CASSQDMGSTASYEQYF; CDR3 DNA: TGTGCCAGCAGCCAAGATATGGGTAGTACGGCCTCCTACGAGCAGTACTTC
clone size: NA; J gene: TRBJ1-2; D gene: NA; V gene: TRBV7-2; CDR3 protein: CASSLTNAGYTF; CDR3 DNA: TGTGCCAGCAGCCTCACTAACGCCGGCTACACCTTC
clone size: NA; J gene: TRBJ2-1; D gene: NA; V gene: TRBV5-1; CDR3 protein: CASSLFAYGNNEQFF; CDR3 DNA: TGCGCCAGCAGCTTGTTTGCTTACGGGAACAATGAGCAGTTCTTC
clone size: NA; J gene: TRBJ1-2; D gene: NA; V gene: TRBV6-1; CDR3 protein: CASSVEGNYGYTF; CDR3 DNA: TGTGCCAGCAGTGTCGAGGGGAACTATGGCTACACCTTC
clone size: NA; J gene: TRBJ1-2; D gene: NA; V gene: TRBV19; CDR3 protein: CASSKLANYGYTF; CDR3 DNA: TGTGCCAGTAGCAAGTTAGCTAACTATGGCTACACCTTC
clone size: NA; J gene: TRBJ2-7; D gene: NA; V gene: TRBV7-9; CDR3 protein: CASGGYAFLEQYF; CDR3 DNA: TGTGCCAGCGGGGGGTATGCTTTCCTCGAGCAGTACTTC
clone size: NA; J gene: TRBJ1-1; D gene: NA; V gene: TRBV4-1; CDR3 protein: CASSRDQGRGAEAFF; CDR3 DNA: TGCGCCAGCAGCCGCGATCAGGGGCGCGGGGCTGAAGCTTTCTTT
clone size: NA; J gene: TRBJ1-6; D gene: NA; V gene: TRBV15; CDR3 protein: CATSRFRPGPTTISSYNSPLHF; CDR3 DNA: TGTGCCACCAGCCGATTTCGACCGGGACCGACAACCATAAGCTCCTATAATTCACCCCTCCACTTT
clone size: few; J gene: TRBJ1-2; D gene: TRBD1; V gene: TRBV6-5; CDR3 protein: CASSLDRNYGYTF; CDR3 DNA: TGTGCCAGCAGTTTGGACAGGAACTATGGCTACACCTTC
clone size: NA; J gene: TRBJ2-2; D gene: NA; V gene: TRBV27; CDR3 protein: CASSLRAGGGMMVTGELFF; CDR3 DNA: TGTGCCAGCAGTTTACGAGCTGGGGGTGGTATGATGGTCACCGGGGAGCTGTTTTTT
clone size: NA; J gene: TRBJ2-7; D gene: NA; V gene: TRBV27; CDR3 protein: CASRRTAVGGHEQYF; CDR3 DNA: TGTGCCAGCAGAAGAACGGCGGTCGGGGGCCACGAGCAGTACTTC
clone size: once; J gene: TRBJ1-4; D gene: NA; V gene: TRBV7-6; CDR3 protein: CASSPSPGTNEKLFF; CDR3 DNA: TGTGCCAGCAGCCCCTCCCCTGGGACTAATGAAAAACTGTTTTTT
clone size: NA; J gene: TRBJ2-5; D gene: NA; V gene: TRBV27; CDR3 protein: CASSPLGGETQYF; CDR3 DNA: TGTGCCAGCAGTCCGCTAGGGGGGGAGACCCAGTACTTC
clone size: NA; J gene: TRBJ2-7; D gene: NA; V gene: TRBV6-5; CDR3 protein: CASSQFGPLYEQYF; CDR3 DNA: TGTGCCAGCAGTCAATTCGGGCCCCTCTACGAGCAGTACTTC
clone size: NA; J gene: TRBJ2-1; D gene: NA; V gene: TRBV30; CDR3 protein: CACPSEPEYNEQFF; CDR3 DNA: TGTGCCTGTCCCTCGGAACCCGAATACAATGAGCAGTTCTTC
clone size: NA; J gene: TRBJ2-3; D gene: NA; V gene: TRBV6-6; CDR3 protein: CASSRTSGGGTDTQYF; CDR3 DNA: TGTGCCAGCAGTCGTACTAGTGGTGGGGGCACAGATACGCAGTATTTT
clone size: NA; J gene: TRBJ1-1; D gene: TRBD1; V gene: TRBV4-3; CDR3 protein: CASSAGGLQGAIEAFF; CDR3 DNA: TGCGCCAGCAGCGCCGGGGGGCTTCAGGGGGCTATTGAAGCTTTCTTT
clone size: NA; J gene: TRBJ1-1; D gene: TRBD1; V gene: TRBV18; CDR3 protein: CASSPTGDFGTEAFF; CDR3 DNA: TGTGCCAGCTCACCGACAGGGGACTTCGGGACTGAAGCTTTCTTT
clone size: NA; J gene: TRBJ2-1; D gene: TRBD2; V gene: TRBV9; CDR3 protein: CASSVSGGSYNEQFF; CDR3 DNA: TGTGCCAGCAGCGTATCGGGGGGCTCCTACAATGAGCAGTTCTTC
clone size: few; J gene: TRBJ2-4; D gene: NA; V gene: TRBV11-2; CDR3 protein: CASSLTAGAKNIQYF; CDR3 DNA: TGTGCCAGCAGCCTAACGGCCGGGGCCAAAAACATTCAGTACTTC
clone size: NA; J gene: TRBJ2-3; D gene: NA; V gene: TRBV2; CDR3 protein: CASSYVSSDTQYF; CDR3 DNA: TGTGCCAGCAGCTACGTGAGTTCAGATACGCAGTATTTT
clone size: NA; J gene: TRBJ1-2; D gene: NA; V gene: TRBV19; CDR3 protein: CASSWRTNYGYTF; CDR3 DNA: TGTGCCAGTAGTTGGCGGACTAACTATGGCTACACCTTC
clone size: NA; J gene: TRBJ1-2; D gene: NA; V gene: TRBV19; CDR3 protein: CASSLAFYGYTF; CDR3 DNA: TGTGCCAGTAGTCTAGCCTTCTATGGCTACACCTTC
clone size: NA; J gene: TRBJ2-5; D gene: NA; V gene: TRBV18; CDR3 protein: CASSPLARAQETQYF; CDR3 DNA: TGTGCCAGCTCACCCCTGGCACGGGCCCAAGAGACCCAGTACTTC